These 10 T cell receptor delta chains originate from one sample sequenced in a study of gamma-delta T cells after stem cell transplantation (dated by TCRdb to about 2016). The library was built by means of RT-PCR. The data were produced on an Illumina MiSeq. TCRdb recomputed clones from the public reads with CATT; identical DNA rows were then combined. For this sample there are about 5,700 delta-chain clones; 1.5% to 2.5% appear just once. The ten most abundant clones make up roughly 19% of the sample. Sequencing input: gamma-delta T cells. The receptor set was obtained from a human donor. It is not recorded whose cells these are; they may come from a transplant donor.

As to this clone: A much larger clone is a single base away; this may be a read error. The sample holds other DNA sequences that translate to the same CDR3. The chain employs TRDV2 and TRDJ1, with 8 nucleotides matching TRDD3. Germline V CDR1 and CDR2: GEAIGNYY, EKD. The CDR3 contains 15 residues. V gave up 3 bases and J gave up 0 bases; unmatched junction bases: 5. The CDR3 loop reads CACDSVLGDTDKLIF. Written as DNA, the CDR3 is TGTGCCTGTGACTCGGTACTGGGGGACACCGATAAACTCATCTTT.

In regard to this clone: For this DNA, TCRdb reports the protein of a much larger clone, which diverges at residue 9, most likely from a read error; the protein presented here is translated directly from the DNA. The chain employs TRDV2 and TRDJ1; 7 positions match TRDD3. The V and J ends lost 3 bases and 0 bases, in that order; junction bases with no gene match: 15. Germline V gene lookup returns CDR1 GEAIGNYY and CDR2 EKD. CDR3 length: 18 residues. In DNA, the CDR3 is TGTGCCTGTGACTCGTTACTGGGGAATACAAGTTACACCGATAAACTCATCTTT. Translated, it gives CACDSLLGNTSYTDKLIF.

In regard to this clone: A much larger clone differs by one base, so this may be a read error. Other DNA sequences in the same sample also yield this CDR3. The rearrangement joins TRDV2 to TRDJ1; 7 bases fit TRDD2. In germline, CDR1 is GEAIGNYY, CDR2 EKD. This CDR3 comprises 18 residues. The CDR3 reads CACDTIPTEFSNTDKLIF. The CDR3 bases are TGTGCCTGCGACACGATTCCTACGGAGTTTTCGAACACCGATAAACTCATCTTT.

In this sample, this clone turned up a few times. The sample holds other DNA sequences that translate to the same CDR3. The chain uses TRDV2 and TRDJ3, with 12 bases lining up with TRDD3. The germline CDR1 and CDR2 sequences are GEAIGNYY and EKD. CDR3 length equals 17 residues. Germline trimming cut 0 bases from V and 5 bases from J; bases unmatched to any gene: 1. CDR3: CACDTLGDTRDTRQMFF. The CDR3 DNA sequence: TGTGCCTGTGACACCCTGGGGGATACGCGGGACACCCGACAGATGTTTTTC.

This clone occurred a few times. This CDR3 reads CACDPLLGDRYTDKLIF. The CDR3 DNA is TGTGCCTGTGACCCCTTACTGGGGGATCGATACACCGATAAACTCATCTTT. The chain links TRDV2 to TRDJ1; 10 nucleotides match TRDD3. V lost 3 bases and J lost 0; bases outside the gene matches: 9. Germline values: CDR1 GEAIGNYY, CDR2 EKD. The CDR3 length is 17 residues.

This clone appeared a few times. The protein TCRdb lists belongs to a much larger clone and differs from this DNA's translation at residue 18, which points to a read error; the protein shown is made from the DNA. The chain couples TRDV2 to TRDJ1; 9 nucleotides match TRDD3. The CDR3 consists of 20 residues. Germline CDR1 GEAIGNYY, CDR2 EKD. CDR3 loop: CACDIIPVLGDRTHTDKPIF. For the CDR3, the DNA is TGTGCCTGTGACATCATCCCGGTTTTGGGGGATAGAACCCACACCGATAAACCCATCTTT.

This clone was seen more than once but under ten times. The TCRdb protein comes from a much larger clone and disagrees with this DNA's translation at residue 4, likely due to a read error; the protein given here is derived from the DNA. The chain is built from TRDV2 and TRDJ1, with 7 bases that match TRDD3. The CDR3 length is 14 residues. CDR1 is GEAIGNYY, CDR2 EKD, per germline. V shed 5 bases, J shed 2 bases, and the junction held 7 bases outside the gene matches. CDR3 DNA sequence: TGTGCCTGTGGCTGGGCTGGGGGTACCGATAAACTCATCTTT. This encodes CACGWAGGTDKLIF.

This clone was counted a few times. A far larger clone is off by one base, so a read error is likely. The same CDR3 can be traced to other DNA sequences in this sample. This rearrangement joins TRDV2 to TRDJ1; the D gene is possibly TRDD3 (6 bases). The germline gives CDR1 GEAIGNYY, CDR2 EKD. This CDR3 has 18 amino acids. V lost 0 bases, J lost 2 bases, and 21 bases lay in between. DNA of the CDR3: TGTGCCTGTGACACCCTACTGGGAGATACGCGGCTAACCGATAAACTCATCTTT. Its translation is CACDTLLGDTRLTDKLIF.

This clone occurred a few times. The mismatch at residue 4 between this DNA's translation and the TCRdb protein of a much larger clone likely reflects a read error; the protein shown is translated from the DNA. CDR3 loop: CACGTLGGSGGYEYTDKLIF. The CDR3, as DNA: TGTGCCTGTGGCACCCTTGGAGGCTCTGGGGGATACGAGTACACCGATAAACTCATCTTT. The chain links TRDV2 to TRDJ1; 12 positions agree with TRDD3. The V gene's germline CDR1 is GEAIGNYY and CDR2 EKD. The CDR3 spans 20 residues.

Worth noting for this clone: This may be a read error: a much more frequent sequence differs by one nucleotide. The same CDR3 arises from other DNA sequences in this sample as well. This chain uses TRDV2 with TRDJ1, with 13 bases fitting TRDD3. With 0 bases clipped from V and 6 bases from J, the junction kept 24 bases outside the gene matches. The CDR3 contains 22 residues. Germline CDR1 GEAIGNYY, CDR2 EKD. The CDR3 here is CACDTLDHLLLLGDTREHKLIF. The CDR3 nucleotides read TGTGCCTGTGACACCCTAGATCATCTACTACTACTGGGGGATACGCGGGAGCATAAACTCATCTTT.